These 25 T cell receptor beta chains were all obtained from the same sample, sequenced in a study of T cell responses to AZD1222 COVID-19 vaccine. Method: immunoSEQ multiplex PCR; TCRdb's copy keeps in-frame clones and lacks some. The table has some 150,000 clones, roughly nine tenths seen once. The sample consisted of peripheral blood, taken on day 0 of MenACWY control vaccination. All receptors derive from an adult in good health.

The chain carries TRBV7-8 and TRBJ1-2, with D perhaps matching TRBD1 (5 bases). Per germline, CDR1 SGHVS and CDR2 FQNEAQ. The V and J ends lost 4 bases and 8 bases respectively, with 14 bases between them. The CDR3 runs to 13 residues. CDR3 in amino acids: CASSYQGLGGYTF. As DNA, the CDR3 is TGTGCCAGCAGCTACCAGGGATTGGGCGGCTACACCTTC. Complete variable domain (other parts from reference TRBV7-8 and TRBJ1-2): GAGVSQSPRYKVAKRGQDVALRCDPISGHVSLFWYQQALGQGPEFLTYFQNEAQLDKSGLPSDRFFAERPEGSVSTLKIQRTQQEDSAVYLCASSYQGLGGYTFGSGTRLTVV.

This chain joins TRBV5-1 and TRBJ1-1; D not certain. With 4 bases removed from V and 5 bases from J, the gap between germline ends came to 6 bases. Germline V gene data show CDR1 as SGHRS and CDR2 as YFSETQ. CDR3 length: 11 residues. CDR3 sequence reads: CASSAATEAFF. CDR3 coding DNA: TGCGCCAGCAGCGCGGCGACTGAAGCTTTCTTT. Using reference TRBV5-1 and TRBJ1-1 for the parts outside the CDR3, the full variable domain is KAGVTQTPRYLIKTRGQQVTLSCSPISGHRSVSWYQQTPGQGLQFLFEYFSETQRNKGNFPGRFSGRQFSNSRSEMNVSTLELGDSALYLCASSAATEAFFGQGTRLTVV.

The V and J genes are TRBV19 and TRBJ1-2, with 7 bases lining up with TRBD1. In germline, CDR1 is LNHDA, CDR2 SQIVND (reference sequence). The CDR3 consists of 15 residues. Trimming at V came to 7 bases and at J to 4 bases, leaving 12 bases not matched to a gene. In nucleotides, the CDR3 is TGTGCCAGTAACACTCCAGGGGGATCACTCTATGGCTACACCTTC. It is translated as CASNTPGGSLYGYTF.

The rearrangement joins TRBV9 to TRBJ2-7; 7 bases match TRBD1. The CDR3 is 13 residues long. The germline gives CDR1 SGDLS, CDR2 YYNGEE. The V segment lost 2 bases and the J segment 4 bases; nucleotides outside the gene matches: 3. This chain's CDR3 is CASSVGQKYEQYF. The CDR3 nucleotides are TGTGCCAGCAGCGTGGGACAGAAGTACGAGCAGTACTTC.

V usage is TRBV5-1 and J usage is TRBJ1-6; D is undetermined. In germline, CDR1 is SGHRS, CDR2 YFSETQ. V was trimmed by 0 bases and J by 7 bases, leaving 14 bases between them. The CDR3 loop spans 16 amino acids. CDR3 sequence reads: CASSLDGSPANSPLHF. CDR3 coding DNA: TGCGCCAGCAGCTTGGACGGGAGCCCGGCGAATTCACCCCTCCACTTT.

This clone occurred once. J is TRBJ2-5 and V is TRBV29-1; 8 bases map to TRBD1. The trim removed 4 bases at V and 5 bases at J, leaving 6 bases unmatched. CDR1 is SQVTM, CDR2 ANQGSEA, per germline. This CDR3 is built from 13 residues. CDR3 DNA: TGCAGCGTTGCAGGGGGCCGGGGGGAGACCCAGTACTTC. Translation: CSVAGGRGETQYF.

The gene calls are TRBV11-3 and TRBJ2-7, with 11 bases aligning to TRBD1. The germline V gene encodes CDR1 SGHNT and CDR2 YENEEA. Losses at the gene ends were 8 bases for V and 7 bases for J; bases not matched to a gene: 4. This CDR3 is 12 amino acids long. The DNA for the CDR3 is TGTGCCAGCTCGGGACAGGGGGTGGAGCAGTACTTC. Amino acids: CASSGQGVEQYF.

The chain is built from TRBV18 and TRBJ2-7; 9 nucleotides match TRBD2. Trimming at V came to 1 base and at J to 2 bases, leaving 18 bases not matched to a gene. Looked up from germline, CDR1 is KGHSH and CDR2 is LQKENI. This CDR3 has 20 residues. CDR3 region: CASSPLVRVASGTRTYEQYF. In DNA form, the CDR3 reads TGTGCCAGCTCACCACTTGTAAGGGTAGCTAGCGGGACGCGTACCTACGAGCAGTACTTC. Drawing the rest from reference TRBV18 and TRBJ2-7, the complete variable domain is NAGVMQNPRHLVRRRGQEARLRCSPMKGHSHVYWYRQLPEEGLKFMVYLQKENIIDESGMPKERFSAEFPKEGPSILRIQQVVRGDSAAYFCASSPLVRVASGTRTYEQYFGPGTRLTVT.

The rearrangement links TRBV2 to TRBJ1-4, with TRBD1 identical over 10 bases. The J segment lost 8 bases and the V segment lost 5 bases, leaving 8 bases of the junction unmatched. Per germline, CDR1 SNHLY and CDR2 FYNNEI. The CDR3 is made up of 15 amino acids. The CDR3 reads CASSHPGQGWEKLFF. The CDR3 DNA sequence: TGTGCCAGCAGTCACCCGGGACAGGGGTGGGAAAAACTGTTTTTT.

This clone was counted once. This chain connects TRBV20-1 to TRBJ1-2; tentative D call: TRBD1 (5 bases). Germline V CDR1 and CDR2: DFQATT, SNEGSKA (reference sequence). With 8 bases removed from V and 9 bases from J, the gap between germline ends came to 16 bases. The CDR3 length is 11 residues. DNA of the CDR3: TGCAGTATGACAGACGCTATTCGCTACACCTTC. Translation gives CSMTDAIRYTF.

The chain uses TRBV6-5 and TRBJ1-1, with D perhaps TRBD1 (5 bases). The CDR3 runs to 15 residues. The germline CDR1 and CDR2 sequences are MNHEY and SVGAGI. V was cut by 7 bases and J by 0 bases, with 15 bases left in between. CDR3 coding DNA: TGTGCCAGCACCGGGGGAAGGAGAATGAACACTGAAGCTTTCTTT. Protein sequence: CASTGGRRMNTEAFF.

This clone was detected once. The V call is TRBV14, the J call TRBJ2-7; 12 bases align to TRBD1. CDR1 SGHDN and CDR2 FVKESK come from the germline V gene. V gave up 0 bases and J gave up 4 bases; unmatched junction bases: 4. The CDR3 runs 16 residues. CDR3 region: CASSQDWGQGAYEQYF. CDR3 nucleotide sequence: TGTGCCAGCAGCCAAGATTGGGGACAGGGGGCTTACGAGCAGTACTTC. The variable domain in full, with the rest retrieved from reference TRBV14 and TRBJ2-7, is EAGVTQFPSHSVIEKGQTVTLRCDPISGHDNLYWYRRVMGKEIKFLLHFVKESKQDESGMPNNRFLAERTGGTYSTLKVQPAELEDSGVYFCASSQDWGQGAYEQYFGPGTRLTVT.

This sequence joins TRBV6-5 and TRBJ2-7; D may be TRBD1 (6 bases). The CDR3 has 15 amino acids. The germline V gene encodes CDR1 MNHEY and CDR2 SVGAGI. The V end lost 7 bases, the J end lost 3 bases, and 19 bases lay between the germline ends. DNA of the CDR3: TGTGCCAGCAAATACCGGGACACACAAATCTACGAGCAGTACTTC. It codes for CASKYRDTQIYEQYF.

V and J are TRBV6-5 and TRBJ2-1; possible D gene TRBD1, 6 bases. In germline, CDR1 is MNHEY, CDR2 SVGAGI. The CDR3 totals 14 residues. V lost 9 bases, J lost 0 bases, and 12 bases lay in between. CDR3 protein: CASPQGSSYNEQFF. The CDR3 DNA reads TGTGCCAGTCCGCAGGGGAGCTCCTACAATGAGCAGTTCTTC.

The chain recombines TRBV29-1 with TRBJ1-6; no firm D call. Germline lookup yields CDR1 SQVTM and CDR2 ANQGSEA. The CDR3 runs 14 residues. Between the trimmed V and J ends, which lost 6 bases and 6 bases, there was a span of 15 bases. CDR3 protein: CSVGGAGPNSPLHF. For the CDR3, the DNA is TGCAGCGTCGGCGGTGCCGGACCTAATTCACCCCTCCACTTT.

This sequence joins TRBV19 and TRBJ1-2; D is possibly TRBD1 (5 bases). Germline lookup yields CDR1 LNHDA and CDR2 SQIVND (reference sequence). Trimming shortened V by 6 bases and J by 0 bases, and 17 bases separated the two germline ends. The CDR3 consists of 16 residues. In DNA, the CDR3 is TGTGCCAGTAGGGCCCAGGGCGATGTCGCTAACTATGGCTACACCTTC. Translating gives CASRAQGDVANYGYTF.

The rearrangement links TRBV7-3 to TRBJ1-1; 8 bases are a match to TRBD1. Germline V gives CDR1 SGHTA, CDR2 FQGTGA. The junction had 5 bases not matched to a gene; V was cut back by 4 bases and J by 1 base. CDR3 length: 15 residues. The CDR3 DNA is TGTGCCAGCAGCTCAGGGGGCGCAGGGAACACTGAAGCTTTCTTT. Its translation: CASSSGGAGNTEAFF.

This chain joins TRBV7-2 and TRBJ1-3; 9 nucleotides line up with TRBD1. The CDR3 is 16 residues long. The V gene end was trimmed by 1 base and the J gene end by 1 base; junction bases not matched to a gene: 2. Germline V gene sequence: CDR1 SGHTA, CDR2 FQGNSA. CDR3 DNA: TGTGCCAGCAGCTTAGGAGGGACAGGGTCTGGAAACACCATATATTTT. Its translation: CASSLGGTGSGNTIYF.

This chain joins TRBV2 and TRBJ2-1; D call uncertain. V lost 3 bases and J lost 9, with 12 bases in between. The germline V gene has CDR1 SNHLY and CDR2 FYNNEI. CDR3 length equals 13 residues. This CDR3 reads CASSEDRQAEQFF. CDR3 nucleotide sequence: TGTGCCAGCAGTGAGGATCGGCAGGCTGAGCAGTTCTTC.

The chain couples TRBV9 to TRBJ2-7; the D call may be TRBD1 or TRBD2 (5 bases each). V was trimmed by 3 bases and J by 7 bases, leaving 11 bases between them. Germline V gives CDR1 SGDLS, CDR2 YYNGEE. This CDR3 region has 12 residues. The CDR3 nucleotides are TGTGCCAGCAGCGGTCATTGGGGGGAGCAGTACTTC. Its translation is CASSGHWGEQYF.

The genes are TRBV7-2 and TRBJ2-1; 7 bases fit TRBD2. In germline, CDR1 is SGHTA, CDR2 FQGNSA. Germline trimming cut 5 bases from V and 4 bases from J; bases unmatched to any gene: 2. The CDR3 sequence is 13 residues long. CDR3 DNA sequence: TGTGCCAGCAGCAGCGGGGCTTACAATGAGCAGTTCTTC. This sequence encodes CASSSGAYNEQFF.

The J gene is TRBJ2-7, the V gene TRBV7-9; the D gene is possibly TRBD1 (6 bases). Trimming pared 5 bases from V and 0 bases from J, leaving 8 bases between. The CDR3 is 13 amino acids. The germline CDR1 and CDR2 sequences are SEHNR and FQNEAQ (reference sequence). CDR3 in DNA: TGTGCCAGCAGCCCGGACAGCTCCTACGAGCAGTACTTC. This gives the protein CASSPDSSYEQYF.

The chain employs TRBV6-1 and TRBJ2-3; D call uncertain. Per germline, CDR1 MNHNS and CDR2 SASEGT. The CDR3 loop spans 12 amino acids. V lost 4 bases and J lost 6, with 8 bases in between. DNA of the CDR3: TGTGCCAGCAGTGTGAAGTCCGATACGCAGTATTTT. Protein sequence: CASSVKSDTQYF.

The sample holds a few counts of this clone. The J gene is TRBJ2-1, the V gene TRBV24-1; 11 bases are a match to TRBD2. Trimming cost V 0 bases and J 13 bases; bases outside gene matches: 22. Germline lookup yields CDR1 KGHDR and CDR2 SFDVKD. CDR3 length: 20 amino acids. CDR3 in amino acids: CATSDLEAVGSGTSGMGQFF. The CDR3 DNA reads TGTGCCACCAGTGATTTGGAGGCCGTCGGCTCCGGGACTAGCGGAATGGGACAGTTCTTC.

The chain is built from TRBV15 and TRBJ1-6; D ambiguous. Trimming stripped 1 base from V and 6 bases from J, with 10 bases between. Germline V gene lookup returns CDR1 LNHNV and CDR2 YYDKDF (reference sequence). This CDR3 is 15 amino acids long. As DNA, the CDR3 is TGTGCCACCAGCAGAGGCCCTCTGATTAATTCACCCCTCCACTTT. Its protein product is CATSRGPLINSPLHF.